This T cell receptor (beta chain) was profiled in a study of neurological immune-mediated disorders (dated by TCRdb to about 2019). About the investigation overall: Among the approximately 34 multiple sclerosis patients, approximately 30 had relapsing-remitting MS and 3 had secondary progressive MS. Each longitudinal HAM/TSP and healthy donor was sampled at 3 time-points spaced at 3-40 month intervals. Of the 68 subjects in the cohort, around 14 were HAM/TSP patients, about 34 were multiple sclerosis patients, and some 20 were healthy controls. The 106 TCR-beta libraries included longitudinal samples, technical triplicates and paired sorted CD4+ and CD8+ T-cell subsets alongside PBMC samples. Using UMI-based sequencing, the study compared peripheral blood TCR-beta repertoires from patients with HTLV-I-associated myelopathy (HAM/TSP), patients with multiple sclerosis, and healthy controls. What the authors observed across the whole study: No identical CDR3 amino acid sequences were shared among expanded clones across subjects, suggesting private TCR-beta repertoires in all groups. The MS cluster was not associated with any clinical or MRI features, and the authors stated that larger cohorts are needed. TCR clonal expansion was highest in HAM/TSP patients and lowest in MS patients, with MS patients falling below even healthy controls. Phylogenetic analysis grouped repertoires from 18 of 34 MS patients into a cluster of related CDR3 sequences, suggesting a possible repertoire-level signature.

The germline V and J ends show losses of 0 bases and 5 bases respectively, and no gene match explains 4 bases of the junction. The germline V gene specifies SGHRS as CDR1 and YFSETQ as CDR2. CDR3 length: 14 amino acids, cysteine to phenylalanine. Only the CDR3 DNA is retained, 42 bases long and in frame from the first base. This clonotype was seen repeatedly, ten times or more. Its antigen is currently not known. No quality values exist for individual bases; no much larger clone is one base distant. cDNA was synthesized by template-switch 5'RACE using a primer carrying a 10-nucleotide random unique molecular identifier by which each TCR transcript was tagged. Each sequencing run produced over 170 million TCR-beta sequences covering 15-18 subjects. The RNeasy kit was used to extract total RNA. TCR-beta VDJ regions were amplified with primers for the TCR constant region and the 5'RACE anchor, using the KAPA Real-time Library Amplification kit. A first PCR added sample indexes and Illumina adaptors, after which a second PCR increased the library yield. The roughly 650 bp TCR product was size-selected on a 2% E-gel SizeSelection system after Ampure bead purification. Before pooling, library quality was checked on a Bioanalyzer, concentration was measured with Qubit, and libraries were quantified with the Kapa Library Quantification kit. An Illumina HiSeq 2500 sequenced the libraries paired-end 2 x 150 bp. To increase sequence diversity, about 25-31% phiX was spiked into each library pool. The original methods were these. The UMI-based MiGEC pipeline processed quality-filtered reads and removed over 75% of raw TCR sequences during error correction. IMGT germline references were used for alignment of VDJ genes, and clonotypes were defined by a unique CDR3 amino acid sequence together with V-J genes. Clonal expansion, Shannon diversity and CDR3 relatedness were evaluated with VDJtools (CalcPairwiseDistances, ClusterSamples), while phylogenetic trees were built in CLCbio workbench. Expanded clones were defined as having at least 8 unique UMIs, based on coefficient-of-variation modelling across technical triplicates. The public sequencing data were trimmed at Q25 with fastp and processed into clonotypes with MiXCR by TCRdb, which kept only in-frame beta chains. Rows are combined by CDR3 protein, so each entry shows the most common genes and DNA. What appears here as the V and J calls and clone size reflects TCRdb's work, not the paper's. This sample is represented by some 80,000 distinct CDR3 sequences; approximately 5.8% of them were singletons. The ten most abundant clones make up roughly 8.6% of the sample.

The time point label on this specimen signifies: longitudinal time-point 2. Unsorted PBMC libraries were generated from 2 million PBMCs stored in RNAlater at -80 °C until RNA extraction. The multiple sclerosis patients were enrolled in a US clinical protocol that evaluated disease progression with magnetic resonance imaging. Peripheral blood underwent Ficoll-Hypaque density gradient centrifugation to isolate PBMCs, which were then cryopreserved in liquid nitrogen. The sequence joins TRBV5-1 to TRBJ2-5; 7 junctional bases match TRBD2. This receptor was obtained from a woman in her fifties or sixties with multiple sclerosis. The specimen was PBMCs. The base sequence is TGCGCCAGCAGCTTGGAAAGCGGGATGGAGACCCAGTACTTC. Its product reads: CASSLESGMETQYF.